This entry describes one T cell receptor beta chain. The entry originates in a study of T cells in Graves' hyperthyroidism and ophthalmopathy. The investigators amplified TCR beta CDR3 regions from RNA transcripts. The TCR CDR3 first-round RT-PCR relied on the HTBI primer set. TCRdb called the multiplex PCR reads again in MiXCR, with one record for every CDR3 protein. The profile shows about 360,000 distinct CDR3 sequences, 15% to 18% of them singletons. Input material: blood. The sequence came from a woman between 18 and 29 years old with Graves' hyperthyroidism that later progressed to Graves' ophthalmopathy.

The CDR3 DNA sequence: TGTGCCAGCAGGAAGGGGGGACAGGGAGGTTCACCCCTCCACTTT. Protein product: CASRKGGQGGSPLHF. The chain employs TRBV2 and TRBJ1-6, with 9 bases fitting TRBD1. With 6 bases clipped from V and 9 bases from J, the junction kept 9 bases outside the gene matches. CDR1 and CDR2 from the germline V gene are SNHLY and FYNNEI. CDR3 length: 15 amino acids.